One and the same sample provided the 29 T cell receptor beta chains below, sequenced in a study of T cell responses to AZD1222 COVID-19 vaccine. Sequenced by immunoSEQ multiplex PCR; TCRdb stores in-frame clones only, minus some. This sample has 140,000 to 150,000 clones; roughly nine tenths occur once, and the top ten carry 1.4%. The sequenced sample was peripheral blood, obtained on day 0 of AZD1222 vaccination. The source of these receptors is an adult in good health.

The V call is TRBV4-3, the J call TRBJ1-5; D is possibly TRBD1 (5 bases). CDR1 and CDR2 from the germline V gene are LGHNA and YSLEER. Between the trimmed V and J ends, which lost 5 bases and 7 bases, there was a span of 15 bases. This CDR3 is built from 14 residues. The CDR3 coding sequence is TGCGCCAGCAGCGGGAGGGGAACATCCCAGCCCCAGCATTTT. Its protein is CASSGRGTSQPQHF.

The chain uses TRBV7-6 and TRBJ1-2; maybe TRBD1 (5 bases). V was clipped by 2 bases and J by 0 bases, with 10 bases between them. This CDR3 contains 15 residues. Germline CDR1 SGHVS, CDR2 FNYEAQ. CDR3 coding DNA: TGTGCCAGCAGCTTAACCGACAGCCCTAACTATGGCTACACCTTC. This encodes CASSLTDSPNYGYTF.

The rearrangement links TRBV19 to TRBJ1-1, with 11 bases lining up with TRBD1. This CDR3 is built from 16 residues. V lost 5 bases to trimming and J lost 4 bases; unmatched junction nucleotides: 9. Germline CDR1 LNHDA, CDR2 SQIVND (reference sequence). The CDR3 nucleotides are TGTGCCAGTAGTTTCCGGGACAGGGGGTATGGCACTGAAGCTTTCTTT. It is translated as CASSFRDRGYGTEAFF.

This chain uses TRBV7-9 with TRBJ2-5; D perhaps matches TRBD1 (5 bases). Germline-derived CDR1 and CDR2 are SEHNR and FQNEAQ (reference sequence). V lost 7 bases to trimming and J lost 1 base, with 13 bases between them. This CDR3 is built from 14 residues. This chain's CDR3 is CASTIGAVQETQYF. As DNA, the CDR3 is TGTGCCAGCACCATTGGGGCAGTCCAAGAGACCCAGTACTTC.

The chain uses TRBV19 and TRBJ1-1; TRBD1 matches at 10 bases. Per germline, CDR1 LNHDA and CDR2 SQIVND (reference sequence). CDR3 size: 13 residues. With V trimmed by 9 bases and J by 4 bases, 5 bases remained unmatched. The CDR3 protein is CASRDRGGTEAFF. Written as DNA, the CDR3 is TGTGCCAGCAGGGACAGGGGAGGCACTGAAGCTTTCTTT.

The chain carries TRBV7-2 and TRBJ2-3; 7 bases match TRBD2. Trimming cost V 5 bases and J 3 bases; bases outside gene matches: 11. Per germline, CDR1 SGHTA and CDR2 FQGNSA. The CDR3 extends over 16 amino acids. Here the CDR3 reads CASSQASGTGTDTQYF. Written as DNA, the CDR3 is TGTGCCAGCAGCCAGGCCAGCGGGACGGGGACAGATACGCAGTATTTT.

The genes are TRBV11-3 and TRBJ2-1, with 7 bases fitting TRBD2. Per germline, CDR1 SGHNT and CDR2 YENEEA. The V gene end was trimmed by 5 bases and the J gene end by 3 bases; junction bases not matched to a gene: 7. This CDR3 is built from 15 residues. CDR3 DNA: TGTGCCAGCAGCCCTGGTACTAGCGACTACAATGAGCAGTTCTTC. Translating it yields CASSPGTSDYNEQFF.

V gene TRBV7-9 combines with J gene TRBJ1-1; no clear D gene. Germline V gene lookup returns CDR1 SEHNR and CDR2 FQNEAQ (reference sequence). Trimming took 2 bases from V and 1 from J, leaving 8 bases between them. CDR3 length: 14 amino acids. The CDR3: CASSLSIQNTEAFF. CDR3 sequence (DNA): TGTGCCAGCAGCTTATCGATCCAGAACACTGAAGCTTTCTTT. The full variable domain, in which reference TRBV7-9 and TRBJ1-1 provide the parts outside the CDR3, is DTGVSQNPRHKITKRGQNVTFRCDPISEHNRLYWYRQTLGQGPEFLTYFQNEAQLEKSRLLSDRFSAERPKGSFSTLEIQRTEQGDSAMYLCASSLSIQNTEAFFGQGTRLTVV.

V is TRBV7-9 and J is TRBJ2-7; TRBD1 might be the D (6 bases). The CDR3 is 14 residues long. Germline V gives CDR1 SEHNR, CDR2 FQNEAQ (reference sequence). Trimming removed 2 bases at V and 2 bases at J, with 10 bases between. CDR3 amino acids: CASSLIQGPYEQYF. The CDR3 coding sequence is TGTGCCAGCAGCTTAATACAGGGACCCTACGAGCAGTACTTC. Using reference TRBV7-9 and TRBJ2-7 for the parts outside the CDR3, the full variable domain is DTGVSQNPRHKITKRGQNVTFRCDPISEHNRLYWYRQTLGQGPEFLTYFQNEAQLEKSRLLSDRFSAERPKGSFSTLEIQRTEQGDSAMYLCASSLIQGPYEQYFGPGTRLTVT.

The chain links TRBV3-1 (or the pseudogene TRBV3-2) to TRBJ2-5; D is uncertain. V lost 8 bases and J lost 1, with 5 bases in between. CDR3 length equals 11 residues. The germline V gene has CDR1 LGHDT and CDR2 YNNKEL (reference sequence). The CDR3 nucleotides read TGTGCCAGCGTGCTCCAAGAGACCCAGTACTTC. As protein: CASVLQETQYF.

The CDR3 loop is CASSSTGYSNQPQHF. The CDR3 nucleotides read TGTGCCAGCAGCTCGACAGGCTATAGCAATCAGCCCCAGCATTTT. The chain carries TRBV6-5 and TRBJ1-5; D perhaps matches TRBD1 (6 bases). The CDR3 extends over 15 amino acids. The germline CDR1 and CDR2 sequences are MNHEY and SVGAGI. V lost 6 bases and J 0 bases, leaving 12 bases between the germline ends.

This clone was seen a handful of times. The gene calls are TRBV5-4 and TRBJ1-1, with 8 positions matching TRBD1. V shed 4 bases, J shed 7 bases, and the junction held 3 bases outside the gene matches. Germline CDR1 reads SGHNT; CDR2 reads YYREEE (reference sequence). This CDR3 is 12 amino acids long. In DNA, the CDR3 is TGTGCCAGCAGCCTACAGGGGGGTGAAGCTTTCTTT. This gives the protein CASSLQGGEAFF.

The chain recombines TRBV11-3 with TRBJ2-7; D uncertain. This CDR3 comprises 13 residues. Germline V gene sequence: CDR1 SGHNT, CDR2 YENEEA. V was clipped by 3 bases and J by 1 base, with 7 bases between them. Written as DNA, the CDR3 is TGTGCCAGCAGCTTCCTCGATTCCTACGAGCAGTACTTC. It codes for CASSFLDSYEQYF.

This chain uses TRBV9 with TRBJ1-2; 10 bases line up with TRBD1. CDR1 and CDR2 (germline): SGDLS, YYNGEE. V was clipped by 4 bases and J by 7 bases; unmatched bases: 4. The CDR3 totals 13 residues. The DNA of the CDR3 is TGTGCCAGCAGCCCCGGGACAGGGGTTGGCTACACCTTC. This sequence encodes CASSPGTGVGYTF.

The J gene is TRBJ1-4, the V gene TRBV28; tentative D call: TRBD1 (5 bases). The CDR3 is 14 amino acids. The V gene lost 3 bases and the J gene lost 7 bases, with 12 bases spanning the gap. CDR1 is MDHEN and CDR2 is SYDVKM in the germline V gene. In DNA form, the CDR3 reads TGTGCCAGCAGTTTTCGGGGGTCGGGTGAAAAACTGTTTTTT. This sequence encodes CASSFRGSGEKLFF.

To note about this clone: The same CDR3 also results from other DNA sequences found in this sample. The DNA of the CDR3 is TGCGCCAGCAGCTTGGAAGGGACAGGCACAGATACGCAGTATTTT. As protein: CASSLEGTGTDTQYF. The chain combines TRBV5-1 with TRBJ2-3, with 7 bases fitting TRBD1. Germline assignment: CDR1 SGHRS and CDR2 YFSETQ. The V gene end was trimmed by 0 bases and the J gene end by 1 base; junction bases not matched to a gene: 2. This CDR3 is 15 amino acids long.

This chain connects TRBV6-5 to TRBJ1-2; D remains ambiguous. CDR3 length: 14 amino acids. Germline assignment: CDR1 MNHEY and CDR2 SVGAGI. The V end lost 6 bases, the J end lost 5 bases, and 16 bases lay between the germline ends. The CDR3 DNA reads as TGTGCCAGCAGCCGGGTCCCAGACCTTTATGGCTACACCTTC. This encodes CASSRVPDLYGYTF.

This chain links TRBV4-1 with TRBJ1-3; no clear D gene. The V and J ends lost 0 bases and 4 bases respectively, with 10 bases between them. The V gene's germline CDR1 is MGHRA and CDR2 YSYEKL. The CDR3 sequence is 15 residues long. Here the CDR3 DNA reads TGCGCCAGCAGCCAAGAACGGCCTTCAGGAAACACCATATATTTT. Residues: CASSQERPSGNTIYF.

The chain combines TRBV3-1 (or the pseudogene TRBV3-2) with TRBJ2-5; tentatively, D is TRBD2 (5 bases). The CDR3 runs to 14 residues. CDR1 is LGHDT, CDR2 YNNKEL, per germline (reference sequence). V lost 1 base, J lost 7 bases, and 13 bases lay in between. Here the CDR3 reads CASSQGTGKVTQYF. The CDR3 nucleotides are TGTGCCAGCAGCCAAGGGACTGGTAAGGTGACCCAGTACTTC.

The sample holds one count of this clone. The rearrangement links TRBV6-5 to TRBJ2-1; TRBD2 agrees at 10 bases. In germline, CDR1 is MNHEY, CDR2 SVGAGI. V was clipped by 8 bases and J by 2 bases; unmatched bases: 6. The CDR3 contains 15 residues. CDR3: CASSAGLAAYNEQFF. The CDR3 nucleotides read TGTGCCAGCTCGGCTGGACTAGCGGCCTACAATGAGCAGTTCTTC.

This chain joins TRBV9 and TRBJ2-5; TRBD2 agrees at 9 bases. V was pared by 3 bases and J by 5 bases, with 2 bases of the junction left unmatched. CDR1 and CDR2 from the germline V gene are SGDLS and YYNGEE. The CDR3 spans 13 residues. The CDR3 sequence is CASSGGREETQYF. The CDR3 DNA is TGTGCCAGCAGCGGCGGGAGGGAGGAGACCCAGTACTTC.

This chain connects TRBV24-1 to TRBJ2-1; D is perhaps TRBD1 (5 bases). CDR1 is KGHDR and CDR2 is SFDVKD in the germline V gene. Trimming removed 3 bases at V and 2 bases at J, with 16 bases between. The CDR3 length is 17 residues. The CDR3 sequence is CATSDAPGSVPYNEQFF. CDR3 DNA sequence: TGTGCCACCAGTGATGCCCCAGGGTCGGTGCCCTACAATGAGCAGTTCTTC.

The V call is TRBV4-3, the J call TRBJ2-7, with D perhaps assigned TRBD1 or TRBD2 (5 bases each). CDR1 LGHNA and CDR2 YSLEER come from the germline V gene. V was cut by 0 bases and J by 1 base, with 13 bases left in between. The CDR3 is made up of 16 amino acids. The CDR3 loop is CASSQETGTLSYEQYF. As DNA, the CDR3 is TGCGCCAGCAGCCAAGAAACTGGGACCTTATCCTACGAGCAGTACTTC.

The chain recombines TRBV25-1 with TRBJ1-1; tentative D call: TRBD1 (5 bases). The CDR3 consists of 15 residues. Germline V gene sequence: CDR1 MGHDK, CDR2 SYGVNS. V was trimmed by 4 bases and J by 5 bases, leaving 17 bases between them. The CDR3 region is CASSAATTWGTEAFF. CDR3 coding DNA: TGTGCCAGCAGTGCGGCGACTACCTGGGGGACTGAAGCTTTCTTT.

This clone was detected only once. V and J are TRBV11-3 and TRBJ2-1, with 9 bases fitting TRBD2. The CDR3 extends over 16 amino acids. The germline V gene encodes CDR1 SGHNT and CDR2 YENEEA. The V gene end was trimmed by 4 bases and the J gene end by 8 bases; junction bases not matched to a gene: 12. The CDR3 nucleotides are TGTGCCAGCAGCTCACGTGGCGGGGGGGCCACGGATGAGCAGTTCTTC. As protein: CASSSRGGGATDEQFF.

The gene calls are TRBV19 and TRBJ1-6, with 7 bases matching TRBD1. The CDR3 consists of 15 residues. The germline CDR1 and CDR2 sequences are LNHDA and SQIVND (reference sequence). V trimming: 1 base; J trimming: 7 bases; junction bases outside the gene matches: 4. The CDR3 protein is CASSIGGRGNSPLHF. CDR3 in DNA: TGTGCCAGTAGTATAGGTGGCAGGGGGAATTCACCCCTCCACTTT. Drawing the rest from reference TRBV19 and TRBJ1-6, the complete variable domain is DGGITQSPKYLFRKEGQNVTLSCEQNLNHDAMYWYRQDPGQGLRLIYYSQIVNDFQKGDIAEGYSVSREKKESFPLTVTSAQKNPTAFYLCASSIGGRGNSPLHFGNGTRLTVT.

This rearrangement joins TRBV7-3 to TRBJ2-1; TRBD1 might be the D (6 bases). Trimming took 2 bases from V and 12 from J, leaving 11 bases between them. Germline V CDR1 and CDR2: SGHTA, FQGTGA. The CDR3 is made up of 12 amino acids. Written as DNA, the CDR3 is TGTGCCAGCAGCTTAGACGGGACACCGCAGTTCTTC. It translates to CASSLDGTPQFF.

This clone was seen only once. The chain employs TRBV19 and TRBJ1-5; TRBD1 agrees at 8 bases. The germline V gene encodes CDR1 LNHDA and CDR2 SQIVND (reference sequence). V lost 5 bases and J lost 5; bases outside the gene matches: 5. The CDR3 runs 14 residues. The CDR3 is CASSVGTGDQPQHF. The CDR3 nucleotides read TGTGCCAGTAGTGTGGGGACAGGAGATCAGCCCCAGCATTTT.

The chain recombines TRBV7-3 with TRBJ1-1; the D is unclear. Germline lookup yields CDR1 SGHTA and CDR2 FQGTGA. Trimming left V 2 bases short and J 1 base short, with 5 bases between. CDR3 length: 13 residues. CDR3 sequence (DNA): TGTGCCAGCAGCTTATGGGAGAACACTGAAGCTTTCTTT. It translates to CASSLWENTEAFF.